Shown below are 28 T cell receptor beta chains from a single sample sequenced in a study of Ad26.COV2.S vaccination and SARS-CoV-2 variants (dated by TCRdb to about 2021). Receptor libraries were prepared by the immunoSEQ multiplex PCR assay. Drawn from immuneACCESS, this table holds only the in-frame rearrangements with V and J called that TCRdb kept. Clones are partly lost; checked studies trace under half to an unresolved V gene and leave the rest unexplained. For this sample there are just over 350,000 clones; roughly 85% appear just once. The leading ten clones occupy approximately 3.5% of the sample. The treatment or condition label of this sample denotes: around 19 received Ad26.COV2.S at low or high dose, single or two shots; about five received placebo; per-sample allocation not given. Repertoires of vaccine and placebo recipients were sequenced from samples taken on day 63 after the first injection.

The specimen comprised peripheral blood, sampled in a trial of Ad26.COV2.S vaccine versus placebo. The source of these receptors is a person aged 18-65 years who received the Ad26.COV2.S COVID-19 vaccine or a placebo.

V and J are TRBV2 and TRBJ1-2; D might be TRBD1 (6 bases). Trimming cost V 6 bases and J 7 bases, with 18 bases left between them. Germline values: CDR1 SNHLY, CDR2 FYNNEI. CDR3 length: 14 amino acids. This CDR3 is CASRDDRDNPGYTF. The CDR3 coding sequence is TGTGCCAGCAGGGATGACCGGGACAATCCTGGCTACACCTTC.

This clone was recorded once. V usage is TRBV28 and J usage is TRBJ2-7; TRBD2 matches 10 bases. Germline CDR1 MDHEN, CDR2 SYDVKM. The CDR3 loop spans 15 amino acids. V lost 7 bases, J lost 7 bases, and 13 bases stayed unmatched. CDR3 coding DNA: TGTGCCAGCACCGCACCGGGACTAGCGATCGGGGAGCAGTACTTC. The encoded protein is CASTAPGLAIGEQYF.

The rearrangement links TRBV30 to TRBJ2-3; D uncertain. Per germline, CDR1 GTSNPN and CDR2 SVGIG (reference sequence). Trimming took off 3 bases at V and 2 bases at J, with 15 bases between the two ends. CDR3 size: 15 residues. The CDR3 reads CAWSAGRANTDTQYF. The CDR3 coding sequence is TGTGCCTGGAGCGCAGGAAGGGCGAACACAGATACGCAGTATTTT.

The chain combines TRBV6-5 with TRBJ2-5, with D maybe TRBD2 (6 bases). Germline V gives CDR1 MNHEY, CDR2 SVGAGI. Trimming cost V 6 bases and J 0 bases, with 14 bases left between them. The length of the CDR3 is 15 residues. The CDR3 is CASREGRAYQETQYF. Here the CDR3 DNA reads TGTGCCAGCAGGGAGGGCAGGGCGTACCAAGAGACCCAGTACTTC.

V gene TRBV7-9 combines with J gene TRBJ2-7, with 9 bases that match TRBD1. Germline V gives CDR1 SEHNR, CDR2 FQNEAQ (reference sequence). This CDR3 comprises 14 residues. V lost 5 bases and J lost 6; bases outside the gene matches: 8. The CDR3 sequence: CASSLPGTGIEQYF. The CDR3, as DNA: TGTGCCAGCAGCCTACCCGGGACAGGGATCGAGCAGTACTTC.

Only a few counts were recorded for this clone. The V gene is TRBV19, the J gene TRBJ2-3; TRBD2 aligns across 7 bases. The germline gives CDR1 LNHDA, CDR2 SQIVND (reference sequence). The J segment lost 6 bases and the V segment lost 3 bases, leaving 9 bases of the junction unmatched. The CDR3 spans 15 residues. The DNA for the CDR3 is TGTGCCAGTAGTATTGGGGGGGGGTATCTGGATACGCAGTATTTT. This sequence encodes CASSIGGGYLDTQYF.

V is TRBV4-3 and J is TRBJ2-2, with D possibly being TRBD1 or TRBD2 (5 bases each). This CDR3 has 16 residues. Trimming took 0 bases from V and 0 from J, leaving 8 bases between them. From germline, CDR1 is LGHNA and CDR2 YSLEER. The CDR3 bases are TGCGCCAGCAGCCAAGACGGGACCACGAACACCGGGGAGCTGTTTTTT. Translating it yields CASSQDGTTNTGELFF.

The genes are TRBV7-9 and TRBJ2-7, with D possibly being TRBD1 (6 bases). The V gene's germline CDR1 is SEHNR and CDR2 FQNEAQ (reference sequence). Trimming shortened V by 5 bases and J by 3 bases, and 14 bases separated the two germline ends. The CDR3 totals 14 residues. CDR3 DNA sequence: TGTGCCAGCAGCCCAGGGGCTTTAGTCTACGAGCAGTACTTC. Translating gives CASSPGALVYEQYF.

The chain couples TRBV5-8 to TRBJ1-1, with D perhaps TRBD1 (5 bases). With 4 bases removed from V and 0 bases from J, the gap between germline ends came to 25 bases. This CDR3 is 19 amino acids long. The germline CDR1 and CDR2 sequences are SGHTS and YDEGEE. The CDR3 region is CASSPRGGTVEPMNTEAFF. Written as DNA, the CDR3 is TGTGCCAGCAGCCCACGAGGCGGGACGGTTGAGCCCATGAACACTGAAGCTTTCTTT.

In this sample, this clone turned up once. The rearrangement links TRBV5-1 to TRBJ2-4; D is undetermined. In germline, CDR1 is SGHRS, CDR2 YFSETQ. The ends were cut back, 1 base at V and 0 bases at J, with 5 bases in the middle. The CDR3 is 14 amino acids. CDR3 sequence: CASSLLEAKNIQYF. The CDR3 nucleotides are TGCGCCAGCAGCTTGTTAGAAGCCAAAAACATTCAGTACTTC.

The CDR3 bases are TGTGCCGGGGGCAAAGAGGCAGCCTACGAGCAGTACTTC. Translation gives CAGGKEAAYEQYF. The chain employs TRBV30 and TRBJ2-7; D might be TRBD1 (6 bases). Germline CDR1 GTSNPN, CDR2 SVGIG (reference sequence). There are 13 residues in the CDR3. Between the trimmed V and J ends, which lost 8 bases and 2 bases, there was a span of 16 bases.

The CDR3 reads CATSEGTGGNYEQYF. The CDR3 nucleotides are TGTGCCACCAGTGAAGGGACAGGGGGCAACTACGAGCAGTACTTC. The V gene is TRBV24-1, the J gene TRBJ2-7; 12 nucleotides agree with TRBD1. Germline assignment: CDR1 KGHDR and CDR2 SFDVKD. V lost 4 bases and J lost 3; bases outside the gene matches: 3. The CDR3 extends over 15 amino acids.

The CDR3 region has the DNA TGTGCCAGCAGTTTATTCCGGCAGACCAATTCACCCCTCCACTTT. This translates into CASSLFRQTNSPLHF. The V gene is TRBV6-2 or TRBV6-3, the J gene TRBJ1-6; D gene uncertain. Germline loops: CDR1 MNHEY, CDR2 SVGEGT. This CDR3 is built from 15 residues. Trimming left V 4 bases short and J 7 bases short, with 14 bases between.

This clone was counted a single time. CDR3 in amino acids: CASSPEVGFYNEQFF. CDR3 nucleotides: TGTGCCAGCAGCCCAGAGGTAGGATTCTACAATGAGCAGTTCTTC. This rearrangement joins TRBV7-9 to TRBJ2-1; D remains unclear. Trimming removed 5 bases at V and 3 bases at J, with 14 bases between. Looked up from germline, CDR1 is SEHNR and CDR2 is FQNEAQ (reference sequence). The length of the CDR3 is 15 residues. Based on the CDR3 plus reference TRBV7-9 and TRBJ2-1, the full variable domain is DTGVSQNPRHKITKRGQNVTFRCDPISEHNRLYWYRQTLGQGPEFLTYFQNEAQLEKSRLLSDRFSAERPKGSFSTLEIQRTEQGDSAMYLCASSPEVGFYNEQFFGPGTRLTVL.

The V and J genes are TRBV5-1 and TRBJ2-5; 9 nucleotides agree with TRBD2. Germline lookup yields CDR1 SGHRS and CDR2 YFSETQ. Trimming at V came to 0 bases and at J to 5 bases, leaving 5 bases not matched to a gene. This CDR3 is built from 15 residues. The CDR3 DNA sequence: TGCGCCAGCAGCTTGGGCGGGGGGGCCGAGGAGACCCAGTACTTC. It encodes CASSLGGGAEETQYF.

V is TRBV10-3 and J is TRBJ1-3, with 7 positions matching TRBD1. This CDR3 region has 15 residues. Germline V CDR1 and CDR2: ENHRY, SYGVKD. With V trimmed by 0 bases and J by 2 bases, 1 base remained unmatched. This chain's CDR3 is CAISESGTAGNTIYF. The CDR3, as DNA: TGTGCCATCAGTGAGTCGGGGACAGCTGGAAACACCATATATTTT.

The chain carries TRBV27 and TRBJ2-1, with TRBD1 matching over 7 bases. The CDR3 is 15 residues long. V was pared by 3 bases and J by 2 bases, with 4 bases of the junction left unmatched. CDR1 and CDR2 from the germline V gene are MNHEY and SMNVEV (reference sequence). CDR3 amino acids: CASSFAGGAYNEQFF. As DNA, the CDR3 is TGTGCCAGCAGTTTCGCAGGGGGTGCCTACAATGAGCAGTTCTTC.

The chain joins TRBV25-1 to TRBJ2-1; possible D gene TRBD1, 5 bases. Looked up from germline, CDR1 is MGHDK and CDR2 is SYGVNS. V lost 4 bases and J lost 13, with 11 bases in between. The CDR3 runs 11 residues. CDR3 amino acids: CASSGQGYQFF. The CDR3 nucleotides read TGTGCCAGCAGTGGCCAGGGTTATCAGTTCTTC.

V and J are TRBV10-1 and TRBJ2-3; possible D gene TRBD1, 6 bases. CDR3 length: 13 amino acids. Deletions cut 6 bases from V and 1 base from J, with 8 bases between. Germline V gene lookup returns CDR1 WNHNN and CDR2 SYGVQD (reference sequence). CDR3 sequence (DNA): TGCGCCAGCAGAAGGACAGGCACAGATACGCAGTATTTT. Translated, it gives CASRRTGTDTQYF.

The J gene is TRBJ2-7, the V gene TRBV6-6; D is perhaps TRBD2 (6 bases). V lost 6 bases and J lost 5, with 20 bases in between. Germline V gene sequence: CDR1 MNHNY, CDR2 SVGAGI (reference sequence). This CDR3 is 15 amino acids long. CDR3 residues: CASSRDGGPPDEQYF. CDR3 bases: TGTGCCAGCAGCCGGGACGGGGGACCACCGGACGAGCAGTACTTC.

This clone was recorded a few times. The chain couples TRBV2 to TRBJ2-7; D unresolved. The CDR3 runs to 12 residues. V lost 0 bases, J lost 6 bases, and 6 bases lay in between. Germline V gene lookup returns CDR1 SNHLY and CDR2 FYNNEI. Here the CDR3 reads CASSEARVEQYF. As DNA, the CDR3 is TGTGCCAGCAGTGAAGCAAGGGTCGAGCAGTACTTC.

In DNA form, the CDR3 reads TGCGCCAGCAGCCAAGAACGGGACAGGGCTAACTATGGCTACACCTTC. Protein product: CASSQERDRANYGYTF. V is TRBV4-1 and J is TRBJ1-2; 9 nucleotides line up with TRBD1. V lost 0 bases and J lost 0; bases outside the gene matches: 2. This CDR3 is built from 16 residues. In germline, CDR1 is MGHRA, CDR2 YSYEKL.

The chain couples TRBV9 to TRBJ1-1, with a tentative D call TRBD1 (5 bases). V was shortened by 0 bases and J by 4 bases, with 10 bases between the two germline ends. CDR3 length: 14 amino acids. Germline V gene lookup returns CDR1 SGDLS and CDR2 YYNGEE. CDR3 bases: TGTGCCAGCAGCGTAGCGCCAGGGCTCACTGAAGCTTTCTTT. This codes for CASSVAPGLTEAFF.

This clone was detected only once. This chain connects TRBV28 to TRBJ2-1; TRBD2 aligns across 8 bases. Trimming removed 2 bases from V and 3 bases from J; junction bases left unmatched: 12. The CDR3 spans 18 residues. Germline-derived CDR1 and CDR2 are MDHEN and SYDVKM. The CDR3 is CASSLMVRLLAGYNEQFF. The CDR3 DNA reads TGTGCCAGCAGTTTAATGGTCAGACTGCTAGCGGGCTACAATGAGCAGTTCTTC.

This clone was detected only once. CDR3 region: CASSPSGGLSGELFF. The CDR3 DNA sequence: TGTGCCAGCAGCCCCTCCGGGGGGTTGTCCGGGGAGCTGTTTTTT. This chain links TRBV5-4 with TRBJ2-2; 7 bases align to TRBD2. The CDR3 length is 15 residues. Trimming cost V 4 bases and J 6 bases; bases outside gene matches: 9. The germline CDR1 and CDR2 sequences are SGHNT and YYREEE (reference sequence).

This clone was observed a handful of times. The CDR3 sequence is CASSLGGSYNSPLHF. The CDR3 region has the DNA TGTGCCAGCAGCTTAGGAGGGTCCTATAATTCACCCCTCCACTTT. The gene calls are TRBV5-4 and TRBJ1-6; D not resolved. Germline-derived CDR1 and CDR2 are SGHNT and YYREEE (reference sequence). Trimming cost V 2 bases and J 1 base, with 7 bases left between them. CDR3 length: 15 amino acids.

The chain recombines TRBV5-1 with TRBJ2-2; 8 bases agree with TRBD2. The CDR3 length is 16 residues. The germline gives CDR1 SGHRS, CDR2 YFSETQ. V lost 2 bases, J lost 0 bases, and 3 bases stayed unmatched. CDR3 coding DNA: TGCGCCAGCAGCTTACCGGGACTAGCGAACACCGGGGAGCTGTTTTTT. Amino acid sequence: CASSLPGLANTGELFF.

The V call is TRBV19, the J call TRBJ2-7; 10 positions agree with TRBD2. Germline CDR1 is LNHDA and CDR2 is SQIVND (reference sequence). This CDR3 contains 14 residues. V lost 6 bases and J lost 6; bases outside the gene matches: 8. Written as DNA, the CDR3 is TGTGCCAGTAGAAATCTAGCGGGAGCCCCCGAGCAGTACTTC. It translates to CASRNLAGAPEQYF.